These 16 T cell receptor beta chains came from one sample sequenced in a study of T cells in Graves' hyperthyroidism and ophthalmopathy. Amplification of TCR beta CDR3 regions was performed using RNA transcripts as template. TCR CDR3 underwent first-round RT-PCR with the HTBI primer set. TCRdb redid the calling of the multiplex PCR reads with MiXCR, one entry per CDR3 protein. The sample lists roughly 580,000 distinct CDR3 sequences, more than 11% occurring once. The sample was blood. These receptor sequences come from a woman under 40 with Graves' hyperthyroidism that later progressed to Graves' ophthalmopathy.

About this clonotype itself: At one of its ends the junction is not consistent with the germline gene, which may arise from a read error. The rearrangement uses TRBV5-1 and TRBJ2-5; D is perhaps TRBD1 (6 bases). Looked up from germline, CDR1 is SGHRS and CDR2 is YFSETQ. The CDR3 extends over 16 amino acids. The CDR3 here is CASSLGIGTLQETHYF. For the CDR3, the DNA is TGCGCCAGCAGCTTGGGGATCGGGACATTGCAAGAGACCCACTACTTC.

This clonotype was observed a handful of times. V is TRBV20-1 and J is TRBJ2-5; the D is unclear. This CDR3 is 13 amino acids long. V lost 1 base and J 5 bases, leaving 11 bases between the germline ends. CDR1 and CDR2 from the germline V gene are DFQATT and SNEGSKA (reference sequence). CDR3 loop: CSARGLIVETQYF. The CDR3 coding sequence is TGCAGTGCTAGAGGCTTAATAGTTGAGACCCAGTACTTC.

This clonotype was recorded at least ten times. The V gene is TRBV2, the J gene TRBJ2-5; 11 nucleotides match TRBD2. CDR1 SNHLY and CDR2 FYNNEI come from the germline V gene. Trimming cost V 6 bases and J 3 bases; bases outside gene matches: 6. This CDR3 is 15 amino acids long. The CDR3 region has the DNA TGTGCCAGCAGCGGTGGACTAGCGGGCAAAGAGACCCAGTACTTC. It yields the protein CASSGGLAGKETQYF.

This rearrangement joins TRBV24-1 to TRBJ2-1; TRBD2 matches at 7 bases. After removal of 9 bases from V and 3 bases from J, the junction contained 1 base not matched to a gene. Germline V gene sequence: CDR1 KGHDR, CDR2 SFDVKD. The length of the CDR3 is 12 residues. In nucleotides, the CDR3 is TGTGCCACCGCTAGCGGCTACAATGAGCAGTTCTTC. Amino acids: CATASGYNEQFF.

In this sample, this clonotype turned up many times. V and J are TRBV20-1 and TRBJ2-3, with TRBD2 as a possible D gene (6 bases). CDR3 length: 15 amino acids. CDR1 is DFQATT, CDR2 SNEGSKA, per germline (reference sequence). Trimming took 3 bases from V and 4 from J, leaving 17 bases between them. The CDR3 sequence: CSASRAGLDADTQYF. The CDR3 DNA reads TGCAGTGCTAGTAGGGCGGGACTCGACGCAGATACGCAGTATTTT.

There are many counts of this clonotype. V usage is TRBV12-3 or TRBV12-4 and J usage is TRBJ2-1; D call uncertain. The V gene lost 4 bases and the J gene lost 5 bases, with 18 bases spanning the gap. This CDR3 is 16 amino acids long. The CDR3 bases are TGTGCCAGCAGTTCACCGACCGGCCTAGTCGACAATGAGCAGTTCTTC. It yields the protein CASSSPTGLVDNEQFF.

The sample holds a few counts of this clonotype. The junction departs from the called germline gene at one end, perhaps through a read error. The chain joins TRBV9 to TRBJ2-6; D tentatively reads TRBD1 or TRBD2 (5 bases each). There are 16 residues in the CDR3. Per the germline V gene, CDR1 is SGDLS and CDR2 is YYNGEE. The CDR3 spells CAGSVAGGSGANVLTF. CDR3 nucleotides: TGTGCCGGCAGCGTAGCTGGGGGCTCTGGGGCCAACGTCCTGACTTTC.

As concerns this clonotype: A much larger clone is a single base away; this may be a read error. CDR3 nucleotides: TGTGCCAGCAGCGTAGGGACAGGGTACGAGGAGACCCAGTACTTC. Its protein product is CASSVGTGYEETQYF. The chain links TRBV9 to TRBJ2-5; 8 bases map to TRBD1. Germline values: CDR1 SGDLS, CDR2 YYNGEE. V was pared by 0 bases and J by 5 bases, with 6 bases of the junction left unmatched. CDR3 length: 15 residues.

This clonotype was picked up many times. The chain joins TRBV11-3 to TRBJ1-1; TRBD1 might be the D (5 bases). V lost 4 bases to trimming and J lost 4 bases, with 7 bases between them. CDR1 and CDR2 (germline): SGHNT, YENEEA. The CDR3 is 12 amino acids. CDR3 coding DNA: TGTGCCAGCAGCTCAGGGTTCACTGAAGCTTTCTTT. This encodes CASSSGFTEAFF.

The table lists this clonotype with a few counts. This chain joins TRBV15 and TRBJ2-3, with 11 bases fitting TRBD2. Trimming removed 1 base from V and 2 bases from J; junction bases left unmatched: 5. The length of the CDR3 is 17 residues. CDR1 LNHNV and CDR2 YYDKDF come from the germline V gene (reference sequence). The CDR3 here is CATSRGLAGGATDTQYF. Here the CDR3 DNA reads TGTGCCACCAGCAGAGGGCTAGCGGGAGGTGCCACAGATACGCAGTATTTT. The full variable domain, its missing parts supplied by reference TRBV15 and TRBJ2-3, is DAMVIQNPRYQVTQFGKPVTLSCSQTLNHNVMYWYQQKSSQAPKLLFHYYDKDFNNEADTPDNFQSRRPNTSFCFLDIRSPGLGDTAMYLCATSRGLAGGATDTQYFGPGTRLTVL.

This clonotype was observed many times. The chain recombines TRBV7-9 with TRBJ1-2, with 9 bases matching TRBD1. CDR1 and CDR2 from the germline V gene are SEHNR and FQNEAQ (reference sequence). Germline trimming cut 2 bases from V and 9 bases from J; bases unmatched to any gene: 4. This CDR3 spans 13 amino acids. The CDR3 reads CASSLQGQGSYTF. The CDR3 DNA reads TGTGCCAGCAGCTTACAGGGACAGGGCAGCTACACCTTC.

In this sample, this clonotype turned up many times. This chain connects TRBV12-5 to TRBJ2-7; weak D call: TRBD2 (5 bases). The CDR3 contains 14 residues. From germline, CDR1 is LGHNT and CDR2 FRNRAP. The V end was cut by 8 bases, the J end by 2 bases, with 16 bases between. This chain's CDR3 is CASSSLGGPYEQYF. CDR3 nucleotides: TGTGCTAGTTCTAGCTTAGGAGGTCCCTACGAGCAGTACTTC.

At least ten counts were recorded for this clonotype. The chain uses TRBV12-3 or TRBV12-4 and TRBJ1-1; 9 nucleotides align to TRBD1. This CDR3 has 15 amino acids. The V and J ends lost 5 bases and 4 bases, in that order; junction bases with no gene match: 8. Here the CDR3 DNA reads TGTGCCAGCAGTACACCGTGGACAGGGGTCACTGAAGCTTTCTTT. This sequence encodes CASSTPWTGVTEAFF.

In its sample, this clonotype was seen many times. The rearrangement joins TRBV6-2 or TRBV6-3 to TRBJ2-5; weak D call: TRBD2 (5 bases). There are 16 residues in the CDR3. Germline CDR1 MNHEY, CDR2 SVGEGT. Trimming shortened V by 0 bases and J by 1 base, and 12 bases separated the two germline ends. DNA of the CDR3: TGTGCCAGCAGTTACTCGACTAAATGGGGCCAAGAGACCCAGTACTTC. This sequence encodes CASSYSTKWGQETQYF.

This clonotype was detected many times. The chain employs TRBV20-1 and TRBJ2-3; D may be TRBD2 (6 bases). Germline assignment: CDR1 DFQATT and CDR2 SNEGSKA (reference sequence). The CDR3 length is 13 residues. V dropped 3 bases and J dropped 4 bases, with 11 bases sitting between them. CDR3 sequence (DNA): TGCAGTGCTAGTGTATGGGAGGCAGATACGCAGTATTTT. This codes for CSASVWEADTQYF.

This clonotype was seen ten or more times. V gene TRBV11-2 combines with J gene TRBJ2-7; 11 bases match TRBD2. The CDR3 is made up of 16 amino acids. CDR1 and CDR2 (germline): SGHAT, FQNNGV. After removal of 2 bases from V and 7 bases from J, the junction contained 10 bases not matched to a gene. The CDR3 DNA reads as TGTGCCAGCAGCTTACAAAGACTAGCGGGGTTATCAGAGCAGTACTTC. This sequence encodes CASSLQRLAGLSEQYF.